Each of the 13 T cell receptor beta chains below was sequenced from the same sample in a study of beta chain features in type 1 diabetes. The sequenced template was cDNA made from the entire isolated RNA. Clones were sequenced by immunoSEQ multiplex PCR, and TCRdb holds only the in-frame ones, with some missing. The sample consists of about 250,000 clones, 11% to 15% of them appearing once. The specimen sequenced was naive CD4+ T cells from blood. These receptors were taken from a woman aged 40-49 years in good health.

V is TRBV13 and J is TRBJ2-3; 8 bases match TRBD2. The germline CDR1 and CDR2 sequences are PRHDT and FYEKMQ (reference sequence). V lost 9 bases to trimming and J lost 1 base; unmatched junction nucleotides: 12. This CDR3 comprises 16 residues. In nucleotides, the CDR3 is TGTGCCAGTATAAGGTCTAGGCGGGGGGGCACAGATACGCAGTATTTT. This encodes CASIRSRRGGTDTQYF.

The chain joins TRBV7-9 to TRBJ2-5; no reliable D call. V was cut by 3 bases and J by 3 bases, with 8 bases left in between. Germline V gene data show CDR1 as SEHNR and CDR2 as FQNEAQ (reference sequence). The CDR3 consists of 13 residues. The CDR3 DNA reads TGTGCCAGCAGCTTTTGGAGTGAAGAGACCCAGTACTTC. Its translation: CASSFWSEETQYF.

The genes are TRBV5-1 and TRBJ2-5; D is ambiguous. V was clipped by 4 bases and J by 5 bases, with 9 bases between them. The CDR3 has 12 amino acids. Germline CDR1 SGHRS, CDR2 YFSETQ. The CDR3 loop reads CASSPDQETQYF. For the CDR3, the DNA is TGCGCCAGCAGCCCCGATCAGGAGACCCAGTACTTC.

This clone was picked up a small number of times. The chain employs TRBV6-5 and TRBJ2-7, with 10 bases that match TRBD2. With V trimmed by 8 bases and J by 9 bases, 10 bases remained unmatched. The length of the CDR3 is 13 residues. The V gene's germline CDR1 is MNHEY and CDR2 SVGAGI. The DNA for the CDR3 is TGTGCCAGCGGAGTACTAGCGGGGCCCGGGCAGTACTTC. It is translated as CASGVLAGPGQYF.

In its sample, this clone was seen many times. The chain links TRBV29-1 to TRBJ2-7; D may be TRBD2 (6 bases). The germline gives CDR1 SQVTM, CDR2 ANQGSEA. Trimming left V 4 bases short and J 3 bases short, with 19 bases between. The CDR3 length is 15 residues. The CDR3: CSVVEGQTNRYEQYF. CDR3 coding DNA: TGCAGCGTTGTGGAGGGTCAAACGAATCGCTACGAGCAGTACTTC.

A few counts support this clone. This rearrangement joins TRBV4-1 to TRBJ2-3; 8 positions match TRBD2. J was trimmed by 5 bases and V by 3 bases; bases with no gene match: 19. The CDR3 sequence is 19 residues long. Germline V gives CDR1 MGHRA, CDR2 YSYEKL. This CDR3 reads CASSHLLRGAPRPVDTQYF. CDR3 in DNA: TGCGCCAGCAGCCACCTACTGCGGGGGGCCCCTCGGCCCGTAGATACGCAGTATTTT.

The chain uses TRBV6-4 and TRBJ1-2; a weak D match, TRBD1 (6 bases). With 5 bases removed from V and 6 bases from J, the gap between germline ends came to 13 bases. CDR3 length: 13 amino acids. Germline CDR1 reads MRHNA; CDR2 reads SNTAGT. CDR3 DNA sequence: TGTGCCAGCAGTTTGACAGGTTCGCATGGCTACACCTTC. This codes for CASSLTGSHGYTF.

The chain has TRBV6-5 and TRBJ2-5; perhaps TRBD1 as D (6 bases). The CDR3 has 14 residues. Looked up from germline, CDR1 is MNHEY and CDR2 is SVGAGI. V was pared by 5 bases and J by 2 bases, with 12 bases between. DNA for the CDR3: TGTGCCAGCAGTCAAGGACAGCCACAAGAGACCCAGTACTTC. This translates into CASSQGQPQETQYF.

Only a few counts were recorded for this clone. The chain has TRBV9 and TRBJ2-7, with TRBD1 matching over 12 bases. Germline-derived CDR1 and CDR2 are SGDLS and YYNGEE. The length of the CDR3 is 17 residues. After removal of 2 bases from V and 4 bases from J, the junction contained 10 bases not matched to a gene. For the CDR3, the DNA is TGTGCCAGCAGCGTCGGGACAGGGGGCAACGTTTGGTACGAGCAGTACTTC. Its translation: CASSVGTGGNVWYEQYF. The entire variable domain, with the rest obtained from reference TRBV9 and TRBJ2-7, is as follows: DSGVTQTPKHLITATGQRVTLRCSPRSGDLSVYWYQQSLDQGLQFLIQYYNGEERAKGNILERFSAQQFPDLHSELNLSSLELGDSALYFCASSVGTGGNVWYEQYFGPGTRLTVT.

The rearrangement joins TRBV18 to TRBJ2-5, with D possibly matching TRBD1 (6 bases). The germline V gene has CDR1 KGHSH and CDR2 LQKENI. Trimming removed 2 bases at V and 5 bases at J, with 12 bases between. CDR3 length: 14 residues. The DNA for the CDR3 is TGTGCCAGCTCACCAAGGCAGGGGATGGAGACCCAGTACTTC. It yields the protein CASSPRQGMETQYF.

The chain recombines TRBV6-6 with TRBJ2-3; 8 nucleotides agree with TRBD1. CDR1 is MNHNY and CDR2 is SVGAGI in the germline V gene (reference sequence). This CDR3 region has 14 residues. V trimming: 5 bases; J trimming: 4 bases; junction bases outside the gene matches: 5. The CDR3 DNA reads TGTGCCAGCAGTCAGACAGGGGCCCCAGATACGCAGTATTTT. Translated: CASSQTGAPDTQYF.

This chain connects TRBV18 to TRBJ2-5, with a weak D call TRBD2 (5 bases). The V gene's germline CDR1 is KGHSH and CDR2 LQKENI. The CDR3 is 13 amino acids. Trimming left V 5 bases short and J 0 bases short, with 7 bases between. The CDR3 nucleotides read TGTGCCAGCTCATGGGGAGACCAAGAGACCCAGTACTTC. Translated: CASSWGDQETQYF. Based on the CDR3 plus reference TRBV18 and TRBJ2-5, the full variable domain is NAGVMQNPRHLVRRRGQEARLRCSPMKGHSHVYWYRQLPEEGLKFMVYLQKENIIDESGMPKERFSAEFPKEGPSILRIQQVVRGDSAAYFCASSWGDQETQYFGPGTRLLVL.

This chain uses TRBV2 with TRBJ2-1, with unresolved D. CDR1 and CDR2 from the germline V gene are SNHLY and FYNNEI. Trimming removed 6 bases at V and 10 bases at J, with 16 bases between. This CDR3 spans 13 amino acids. The CDR3 DNA follows: TGTGCCAGCAGCCCACGACCACGACAAGAGCAGTTCTTC. Translating it yields CASSPRPRQEQFF.